The clone carrying this T cell receptor (beta chain) was detected once. This sample is part of a study of CD8 T cells in Susac syndrome. After extraction with the RNeasy kit, about 0.5 to 1 ug of the RNA was reverse transcribed using random hexamers. The amplification used immunoSEQ multiplex PCR on TCR beta CDR3; it spanned 54 Vbeta and 13 Jbeta. In TCRdb, the immunoSEQ multiplex PCR reads were re-called with MiXCR into one record per CDR3 protein. The sample holds some 240,000 distinct CDR3 sequences, almost 97% seen once. This CDR3 is 14 amino acids long. V gave up 2 bases and J gave up 1 base, with 9 bases separating them. Per germline, CDR1 GTSNPN and CDR2 SVGIG (reference sequence).

This TCR came from a human donor with Susac syndrome. The chain employs TRBV30 and TRBJ2-1; D remains unclear. The sample taken for sequencing was CD4+ T cells from PBMCs. CDR3 DNA: TGTGCCTGGAGTCCAACTGCGTCCTACAATGAGCAGTTCTTC. Its protein product is CAWSPTASYNEQFF.